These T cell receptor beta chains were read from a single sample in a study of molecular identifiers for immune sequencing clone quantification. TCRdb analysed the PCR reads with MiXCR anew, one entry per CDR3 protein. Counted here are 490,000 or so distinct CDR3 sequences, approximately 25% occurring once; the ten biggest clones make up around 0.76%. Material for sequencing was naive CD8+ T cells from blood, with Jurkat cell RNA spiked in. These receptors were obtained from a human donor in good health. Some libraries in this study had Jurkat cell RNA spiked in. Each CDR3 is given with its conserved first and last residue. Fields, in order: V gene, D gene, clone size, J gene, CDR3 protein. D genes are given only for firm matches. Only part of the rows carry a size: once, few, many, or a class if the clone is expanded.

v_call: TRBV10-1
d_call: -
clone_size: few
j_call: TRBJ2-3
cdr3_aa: CASSESLATQYF

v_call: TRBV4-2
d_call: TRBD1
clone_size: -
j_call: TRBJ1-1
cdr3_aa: CASSPELGQGVQIRTEAFF

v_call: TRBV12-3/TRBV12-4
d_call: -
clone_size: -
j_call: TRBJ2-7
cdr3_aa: CASSLGPGSYYEQNF

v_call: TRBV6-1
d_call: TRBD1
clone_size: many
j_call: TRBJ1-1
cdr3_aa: CASSAGTGTMNTEAFF

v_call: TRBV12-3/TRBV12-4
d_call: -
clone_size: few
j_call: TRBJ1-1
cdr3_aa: CASSLSSGAGYTEAFF

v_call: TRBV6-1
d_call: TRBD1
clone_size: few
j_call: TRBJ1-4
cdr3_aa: CASGYRGINEKLFF

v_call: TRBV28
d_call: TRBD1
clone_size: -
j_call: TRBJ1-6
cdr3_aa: CASSLDVGQRNSPLHF

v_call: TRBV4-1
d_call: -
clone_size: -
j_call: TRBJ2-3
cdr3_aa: CASSHTVTDTQYF

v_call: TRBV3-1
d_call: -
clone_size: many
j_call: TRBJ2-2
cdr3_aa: CASSQVATGELFF

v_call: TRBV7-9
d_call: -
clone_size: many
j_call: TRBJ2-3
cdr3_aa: CASTPGPGHSTDTQYF

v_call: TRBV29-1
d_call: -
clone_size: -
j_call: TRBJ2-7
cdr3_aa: CSALALDEQYF

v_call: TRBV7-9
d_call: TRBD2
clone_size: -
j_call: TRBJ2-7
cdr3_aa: CASSLVSGLAGYEQYF

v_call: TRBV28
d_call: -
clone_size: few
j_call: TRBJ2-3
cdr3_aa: CASSLSGTEDTQYF

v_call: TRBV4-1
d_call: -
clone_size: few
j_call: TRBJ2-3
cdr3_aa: CASSPGRVVSHTQYF

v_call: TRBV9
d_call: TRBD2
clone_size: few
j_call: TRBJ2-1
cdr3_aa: CASSVAGGGPYEQFF

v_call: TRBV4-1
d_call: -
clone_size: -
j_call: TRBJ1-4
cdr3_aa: CASSQVEATVGEKLFF

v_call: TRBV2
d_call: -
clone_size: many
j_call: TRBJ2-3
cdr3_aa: CASSGGTDTQYF

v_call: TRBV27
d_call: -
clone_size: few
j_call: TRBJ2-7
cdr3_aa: CASSPIWGAYSYEQYF

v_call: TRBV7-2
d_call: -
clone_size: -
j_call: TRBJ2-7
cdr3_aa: CASSLAPAGYEQYF

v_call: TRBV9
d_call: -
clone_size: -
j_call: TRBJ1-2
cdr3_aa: CASSVGGGTWGYTF

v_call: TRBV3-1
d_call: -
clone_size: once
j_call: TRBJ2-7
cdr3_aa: CASSQAAGASDPGGAYEQYF

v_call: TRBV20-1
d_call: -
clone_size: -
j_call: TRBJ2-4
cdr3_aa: CSARDFGQGLNIQYF

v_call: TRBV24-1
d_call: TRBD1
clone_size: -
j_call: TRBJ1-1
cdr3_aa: CATSEAGTGVTEAFF